The T cell receptor (beta chain) under discussion was sequenced for a study of OX40 agonist ivuxolimab in advanced cancers. On the study more broadly: Melanoma, hepatocellular carcinoma, head and neck or renal cell cancer occurred in dose-escalation patients. Partial responses occurred in Three dose-escalation patients, one with hepatocellular carcinoma and two with cutaneous melanoma.

Trimming left V 2 bases short and J 2 bases short, with 10 bases between. Germline CDR1 ENHRY, CDR2 SYGVKD. The length of the CDR3 is 14 residues. Patients had blood sampled at baseline and again on cycle 4 day 1 and cycle 7 day 1. Method: immunoSEQ multiplex PCR; TCRdb's copy keeps in-frame clones and lacks some. The table has under 70,000 clones, around 90% seen once. This clone has a handful of counts. Material: CD4+ or CD8+ T cells sorted from blood, obtained in a trial of the OX40 agonist ivuxolimab. The chain carries TRBV10-3 and TRBJ2-7, with D possibly being TRBD1 (6 bases). The TCR sequence derives from an adult with an advanced solid tumor such as melanoma, head and neck, liver or kidney cancer. The CDR3 coding sequence is TGTGCCATCAGTGAGGACAGGTCAGCCTACGAGCAGTACTTC. As protein: CAISEDRSAYEQYF.